These T cell receptor beta chains were read from a single sample in a study of identical twins. MiXCR, run by TCRdb on the 5' RACE reads, gives a single entry per CDR3 protein. The table records about 730,000 distinct CDR3 sequences, 21% of them present only once. These data also featured in a second study, about T cells expressing NK-cell markers.

Sequencing was done on a sample of PBMCs. Source of these receptors: a woman under 30 in good health. Both conserved end residues are part of each CDR3. D genes are given only for firm matches. Only some rows state a clone size, as once, few, many or a class for expanded clones.

d_call,j_call,v_call,clone_size,cdr3_nt,cdr3_aa
TRBD1,TRBJ2-1,TRBV20-1,-,TGCAGTGCTCCTTCCCGGGACAGGGGGACCAATGAGCAGTTCTTC,CSAPSRDRGTNEQFF
-,TRBJ2-2,TRBV7-9,many,TGTGCCAGCAGCTTAGCGGGTGCCGGGGAGCTGTTTTTT,CASSLAGAGELFF
-,TRBJ2-1,TRBV20-1,few,TGCAGTGCTAGAAGGGGGAACAATGAGCAGTTCTTC,CSARRGNNEQFF
TRBD2,TRBJ2-7,TRBV7-9,-,TGTGCCAGCAGCTTAGTACAAGCGGGAGAGCATGAGCAGTACTTC,CASSLVQAGEHEQYF
-,TRBJ2-5,TRBV4-3,many,TGCGCCAGCAGCCAAGACTCCCAGGGGGGGCAGACCCAGTACTTC,CASSQDSQGGQTQYF
TRBD1,TRBJ1-1,TRBV20-1,-,TGCAGTGCTAGAGACTCGGGACAGGGGAACACTGAAGCTTTCTTT,CSARDSGQGNTEAFF
TRBD1,TRBJ2-5,TRBV18,few,TGTGCCAGCGACCGGACAGGACATATGGCGCAAGAGACCCAGTACTTC,CASDRTGHMAQETQYF
TRBD2,TRBJ2-3,TRBV12-3/TRBV12-4,-,TGTGCCAGCAGTCGGGGGGCTAGCGGGAGGGTCGAGGATACGCAGTATTTT,CASSRGASGRVEDTQYF
TRBD1,TRBJ1-6,TRBV20-1,-,TGCAGTGCTACCCGGGACAGGGGAAATTCACCCCTCCACTTT,CSATRDRGNSPLHF
TRBD1,TRBJ2-1,TRBV10-3,few,TGTGCCAGCGCGGGACAGGACCTGCGGGGTGAGCAGTTCTTC,CASAGQDLRGEQFF
-,TRBJ2-2,TRBV7-3,-,TGTGCCAGCAGCCCTGGGGGCCGTCCCGGGGAGCTGTTTTTT,CASSPGGRPGELFF
-,TRBJ2-2,TRBV5-1,-,TGCGCCGGGGGGCCGGGGAACACCGGGGAGCTGTTTTTT,CAGGPGNTGELFF
-,TRBJ2-6,TRBV3-1,-,TGTGCCAGCAGTGTCCGGGGCGCTGGGGCCAACGTCCTGACTTTC,CASSVRGAGANVLTF
-,TRBJ2-2,TRBV11-1,-,TGTGCCAGCAGCTTAAAGGGCTGGAAAGGGACCGGGGAGCTGTTTTTT,CASSLKGWKGTGELFF
-,TRBJ2-7,TRBV6-2/TRBV6-3,many,TGTGCCAGCAGTTACCAACCAGGAGGGCCCCCCTACGAGCAGTACTTC,CASSYQPGGPPYEQYF
TRBD2,TRBJ2-1,TRBV7-2,few,TGTGCCAGCAGCTTGTCTAGCGGGAGAAATGAGCAGTTCTTC,CASSLSSGRNEQFF
-,TRBJ1-5,TRBV6-1,many,TGTGCCAGCAGTACAGGGTGGAGCAATCAGCCCCAGCATTTT,CASSTGWSNQPQHF
TRBD2,TRBJ2-3,TRBV6-2/TRBV6-3,-,TGTGCCAGCAGTTCTGGCCTGGGACTAGCGGTCAGCACAGATACGCAGTATTTT,CASSSGLGLAVSTDTQYF
-,TRBJ1-5,TRBV2,-,TGTGCCAGCGCCCGGCTGGTGGAGCAGCCCCAGCATTTT,CASARLVEQPQHF
TRBD2,TRBJ2-7,TRBV14,-,TGTGCCAGCAGCGCGATAGCGGGACGGAGCCCCTACGAGCAGTACTTC,CASSAIAGRSPYEQYF
-,TRBJ1-3,TRBV7-9,-,TGTGCCAGCAGCTCAGGGAAAGGGGCCTCTGGAAACACCATATATTTT,CASSSGKGASGNTIYF
-,TRBJ2-5,TRBV4-1,-,TGCGCCAGCAGCCCCCTTGGTGGGGGATTGACGGGAGAGACCCAGTACTTC,CASSPLGGGLTGETQYF
TRBD2,TRBJ2-1,TRBV5-1,-,TGCGCCTCAAGTGCAGCGGGGATCGGTGAGCAGTTCTTC,CASSAAGIGEQFF
-,TRBJ2-7,TRBV20-1,few,TGCAGTGCTCCGCGACTCGGGGTCGAGCAGTACTTC,CSAPRLGVEQYF
-,TRBJ1-1,TRBV2,many,TGTGCCAGCAGTGAGTGGGACACTGAAGCTTTCTTT,CASSEWDTEAFF
-,TRBJ2-7,TRBV7-8,-,TGTGCCAGCAGCTACCCCGGTCCTCCCACCTACGAGCAGTACTTC,CASSYPGPPTYEQYF
-,TRBJ2-2,TRBV10-3,-,TGTGCCATCAGTTCCCGGACCGGGGAGCTGTTTTTT,CAISSRTGELFF
TRBD1,TRBJ1-4,TRBV4-2,few,TGTGCCAGCAGCCAAGAGGGACAGGGCGAAGAAAAACTGTTTTTT,CASSQEGQGEEKLFF
-,TRBJ2-7,TRBV20-1,-,TGCAGTGCTACCCGAGAGGGGGGCAACGAGCAGTACTTC,CSATREGGNEQYF
-,TRBJ2-5,TRBV7-2,-,TGTGCCAGCAGCTCTAGGGGAGTCCAAGAGACCCAGTACTTC,CASSSRGVQETQYF
-,TRBJ2-1,TRBV20-1,few,TGCAGTGCTATGGAAGGAGTTGGCAATGAGCAGTTCTTC,CSAMEGVGNEQFF
-,TRBJ1-5,TRBV20-1,few,TGCAGTGCTATAGGTGGGGGAAATCAGCCCCAGCATTTT,CSAIGGGNQPQHF
-,TRBJ2-7,TRBV5-1,-,TGCGCCAGCAGCTTAAATGGACGTCTCTGGGAGCAGTACTTC,CASSLNGRLWEQYF
TRBD2,TRBJ2-7,TRBV20-1,few,TGCAGCACGCCGGGACTAACGGACTTCGAGCAGTACTTC,CSTPGLTDFEQYF
-,TRBJ2-1,TRBV18,-,TGTGCCAGCTCACTTTTGACGGGTAATGAGCAGTTCTTC,CASSLLTGNEQFF
-,TRBJ2-7,TRBV12-3/TRBV12-4,few,TGTGCCAGCAGCCAAATGGGCCACCCTTCCGACGAGCAGTACTTC,CASSQMGHPSDEQYF
TRBD1,TRBJ2-2,TRBV25-1,few,TGTGCCAGCAGTGAACAGGGGGCGATCGCCGGGGAGCTGTTTTTT,CASSEQGAIAGELFF
-,TRBJ2-7,TRBV20-1,few,TGCAGTGCTTGGCAAACCGGGGGAAACGAGCAGTACTTC,CSAWQTGGNEQYF
TRBD1,TRBJ2-7,TRBV20-1,-,TGCAGTGCTAAGGGACAGGGAGGCTACGAGCAGTACTTC,CSAKGQGGYEQYF
-,TRBJ2-3,TRBV6-6,-,TGTGCCAGCAAGACGACCACAGATACGCAGTATTTT,CASKTTTDTQYF
-,TRBJ2-1,TRBV12-3/TRBV12-4,many,TGTGCCAGCCGTGGGGGGAGCTCCTACAATGAGCAGTTCTTC,CASRGGSSYNEQFF
-,TRBJ2-5,TRBV9,-,TGTGCCAGCAGCGTTCTCGGGGGCATCCAAGAGACCCAGTACTTC,CASSVLGGIQETQYF
TRBD2,TRBJ2-1,TRBV5-1,-,TGCGCCAGCCGACGACTAGCGGGAGACCCGGGTGAGCAGTTCTTC,CASRRLAGDPGEQFF
TRBD2,TRBJ2-1,TRBV7-6,-,TGTGCCAGCAGCTTAGGAGCGGGAGGGTACTACAATGAGCAGTTCTTC,CASSLGAGGYYNEQFF
-,TRBJ2-7,TRBV25-1,-,TGTGCCAGCAGTGAATCAGGCAGACGTGGGGAGCAGTACTTC,CASSESGRRGEQYF
-,TRBJ1-2,TRBV4-2,few,TGTGCCAGCAGCCAAGGCGGGACGGAGGAAGGGAGGAACTATGGCTACACCTTC,CASSQGGTEEGRNYGYTF
TRBD2,TRBJ2-2,TRBV6-5,-,TGTGCCAGCAGTTACTCGAGAGCGGGAGCGGCCGGGGAGCTGTTTTTT,CASSYSRAGAAGELFF
-,TRBJ2-7,TRBV10-3,medium-sized,TGTGCCATCAGTGAGGACTACGAGCAGTACTTC,CAISEDYEQYF
-,TRBJ2-7,TRBV10-2,-,TGCGCCAGCAGTGTACGTCCCTACGAGCAGTACTTC,CASSVRPYEQYF